This is a list of T cell receptor beta chains from one sample in a study of blood T cells in healthy people across ages. TCRdb used MiXCR to reprocess the 5' RACE reads, holding one entry per CDR3 protein. This sample yields about 1.8 million distinct CDR3 sequences, of which around 50% are seen a single time; approximately 2.1% belongs to the top ten. The sequenced sample was blood. Receptors were obtained from a woman aged 40 to 50 in good health. CDR3s leave out the opening cysteine and the closing phenylalanine or tryptophan. Where a row states a size, it is once, few, many or the class of an expanded clone; other rows omit it.

>TRBJ2-3|.|TRBV5-6
ASSWKIGQRNTDTQY
>TRBJ2-5|.|TRBV2
ASSEEAIRSGTQY
>TRBJ2-5|few|TRBV6-2/TRBV6-3
ASSHGTRDGETQY
>TRBJ2-7|.|TRBV11-2
ASSSVRTGGLPYEQY
>TRBJ2-5|few|TRBV7-2
ASSRIPGSFQETQY
>TRBJ2-4|few|TRBV6-2/TRBV6-3
ASIPSVGGGQQNIQY
>TRBJ2-2|.|TRBV6-5
ASSGLAGYTGELF
>TRBJ2-7|.|TRBV6-2/TRBV6-3
ASRSTSSYEQY
>.|.|TRBV6-1
AGRPTFPGTEIYEQY
>TRBJ2-7|.|TRBV20-1
SARAGIYEQY
>TRBJ2-5|few|TRBV4-2
ASSQDPVGGVGETQY
>TRBJ2-3|few|TRBV5-1
ASSLQQGRTDTQY
>TRBJ2-1|few|TRBV27
ASSLRQGTYNEQF
>.|.|TRBV28
ASGRGRDEQY
>TRBJ1-2|.|TRBV20-1
SASRRNYGYT
>TRBJ2-1|many|TRBV7-6
ASSFGSGLAATYNEQF
>TRBJ1-6|.|TRBV6-2/TRBV6-3
ASSYGRTQGYNSPLH
>TRBJ2-5|many|TRBV6-6
ASSRQGLETQY
>TRBJ1-5|.|TRBV7-2
ASTAQGGNQPQH
>TRBJ2-6|.|TRBV6-2/TRBV6-3
ATWTYPSGANVLT
>TRBJ2-1|.|TRBV20-1
SARVFGFREQF
>TRBJ1-2|.|TRBV20-1
SARDRGRAAVYYGYT
>TRBJ2-7|few|TRBV5-1
ASSSRGVVHEQY
>TRBJ1-5|.|TRBV6-6
ASSPTTGSTNQPQH
>TRBJ2-6|.|TRBV6-4
ASSVTGLAGGANVLT
>TRBJ1-6|.|TRBV4-2
ASSIGTGSIDSPLH
>TRBJ2-1|few|TRBV11-3
ASSLGLAASSYNEQF
>TRBJ2-3|.|TRBV20-1
SASGQGRADTQY
>TRBJ2-1|many|TRBV14
ASSLGGNYNEQF
>TRBJ1-2|few|TRBV24-1
ATSDLISGYT
>TRBJ2-3|few|TRBV5-1
ASNWNADTQY
>TRBJ2-7|many|TRBV27
ASSLGTGGEQY
>TRBJ2-4|few|TRBV6-6
ASSYFLTGIAKNIQY
>TRBJ2-3|.|TRBV7-6
ASSRTGGLSSDTQY
>TRBJ2-1|.|TRBV4-2
AGSHQELAGAPGGNEQF
>TRBJ1-2|.|TRBV7-2
ASSPPGTGGRGYT
>TRBJ2-3|few|TRBV15
ATSRDMGPSTDTQY
>TRBJ2-5|.|TRBV5-1
ASSLVRRGQETQY
>TRBJ2-1|.|TRBV24-1
ATSGDRGPVNYNEQF
>TRBJ1-4|.|TRBV12-3/TRBV12-4
ASSARGGEKLF
>TRBJ1-2|few|TRBV29-1
SAWEEELYGYT
>TRBJ2-5|.|TRBV5-1
ASSLGDGQGETQY
>TRBJ1-2|.|TRBV7-2
ASSGQGRFIGGYT
>.|.|TRBV4-3
ASSHINGQGHEQY
>TRBJ1-1|once|TRBV6-2/TRBV6-3
AATRNTEAF
>TRBJ2-5|.|TRBV3-1
ASSQDWGGVTQY